This record looks at one TCR beta chain sequence and its context. Its antigen is still unknown. These data belong to a study of shared clonotypes between healthy human individuals. The study, taken as a whole, reports: Limited genetic and exposure-history diversity came from having few donors.

The donor cohort consisted entirely of Caucasian adults residing in Nashville, Tennessee. The unsorted samples had 70 million to 100 million PBMCs used for genomic DNA. Template amounts of roughly 0.3 ug DNA, tens of thousands of T cell genomes, were employed in unsorted PBMC replicate PCRs. The assay was immunoSEQ multiplex PCR, and TCRdb's table has in-frame clones only and misses some. The sample records 450,000 to 650,000 clones, 70% to 80% being singletons. The ends were cut back, 0 bases at V and 7 bases at J, with 10 bases in the middle. CDR1 SGHNT and CDR2 YYREEE come from the germline V gene (reference sequence). The CDR3 is 13 amino acids.

The sequenced material came from PBMCs. The chain joins TRBV5-4 to TRBJ1-2; no reliable D call. The TCR was taken from a woman in her thirties or forties in good health. Some clones in this sample may be carry-over from other donors' samples. The CDR3: CASSLEGYGGYTF. CDR3 sequence (DNA): TGTGCCAGCAGCTTGGAAGGGTATGGTGGCTACACCTTC.